The 13 T cell receptor beta chains presented below share a single source sample, sequenced in a study of OX40 agonist ivuxolimab in advanced cancers. This table comes from immunoSEQ multiplex PCR, and its TCRdb copy is limited to in-frame clones, with some not included. This table holds fewer than 85,000 clones, around 82% found once. Sequenced here: CD4+ or CD8+ T cells sorted from blood, sampled in a trial of the OX40 agonist ivuxolimab. These receptors originate from an adult with an advanced solid tumor such as melanoma, head and neck, liver or kidney cancer.

The rearrangement joins TRBV28 to TRBJ1-5; 8 positions agree with TRBD1. The CDR3 consists of 16 residues. J was trimmed by 6 bases and V by 2 bases; bases with no gene match: 9. CDR1 is MDHEN and CDR2 is SYDVKM in the germline V gene. CDR3 DNA sequence: TGTGCCAGCAGTTTAGGTCGGCAGGGGGCAGGTCAGCCCCAGCATTTT. As protein: CASSLGRQGAGQPQHF.

This clone was picked up one time. CDR3 sequence reads: CASSAMNRDQSTDTQYF. CDR3 coding DNA: TGTGCCAGCAGCGCCATGAACCGGGACCAAAGCACAGATACGCAGTATTTT. The chain uses TRBV9 and TRBJ2-3; D may match TRBD1 or TRBD2 (5 bases each). Trimming shortened V by 3 bases and J by 0 bases, and 17 bases separated the two germline ends. The CDR3 spans 17 residues. CDR1 and CDR2 from the germline V gene are SGDLS and YYNGEE.

The V and J genes are TRBV19 and TRBJ2-6, with no clear D. Per the germline V gene, CDR1 is LNHDA and CDR2 is SQIVND (reference sequence). Trimming shortened V by 4 bases and J by 0 bases, and 10 bases separated the two germline ends. This CDR3 has 16 residues. The CDR3 here is CASSTPSHSGANVLTF. For the CDR3, the DNA is TGTGCCAGTAGTACCCCCTCGCACTCTGGGGCCAACGTCCTGACTTTC.

The J gene is TRBJ2-7, the V gene TRBV4-2; D is possibly TRBD2 (6 bases). From germline, CDR1 is LGHNA and CDR2 YNFKEQ. The CDR3 consists of 15 residues. Trimming removed 1 base at V and 3 bases at J, with 13 bases between. The CDR3 DNA is TGTGCCAGCAGCCAAGTTCTGGCGGGGCGCTACGAGCAGTACTTC. As protein: CASSQVLAGRYEQYF.

This clone was observed a single time. The V call is TRBV9, the J call TRBJ2-1; D may be TRBD2 (6 bases). The CDR3 totals 13 residues. Trimming left V 0 bases short and J 6 bases short, with 7 bases between. Germline CDR1 is SGDLS and CDR2 is YYNGEE. CDR3 loop: CASSVEGGNEQFF. Written as DNA, the CDR3 is TGTGCCAGCAGCGTAGAGGGAGGCAATGAGCAGTTCTTC.

Points on this clone: Other DNA sequences in this sample translate to the same CDR3. The chain carries TRBV5-4 and TRBJ1-2; 11 bases line up with TRBD1. Germline assignment: CDR1 SGHNT and CDR2 YYREEE (reference sequence). J was trimmed by 4 bases and V by 4 bases; bases with no gene match: 3. This CDR3 is 14 amino acids long. The DNA of the CDR3 is TGTGCCAGCAGCCTCGGACAGGGGGCCTATGGCTACACCTTC. Its protein is CASSLGQGAYGYTF.

The chain recombines TRBV7-2 with TRBJ1-1; tentatively, D is TRBD1 (6 bases). Germline assignment: CDR1 SGHTA and CDR2 FQGNSA. V lost 5 bases and J 4 bases, leaving 14 bases between the germline ends. The CDR3 length is 14 residues. For the CDR3, the DNA is TGTGCCAGCAGCACGGGACACGGTGGCACTGAAGCTTTCTTT. It specifies CASSTGHGGTEAFF. Using reference TRBV7-2 and TRBJ1-1 for the parts outside the CDR3, the full variable domain is GAGVSQSPSNKVTEKGKDVELRCDPISGHTALYWYRQSLGQGLEFLIYFQGNSAPDKSGLPSDRFSAERTGGSVSTLTIQRTQQEDSAVYLCASSTGHGGTEAFFGQGTRLTVV.

CDR3 sequence: CASSYDGETQYF. Here the CDR3 DNA reads TGTGCCAGCAGTTACGACGGGGAGACCCAGTACTTC. The chain is built from TRBV7-9 and TRBJ2-5; D remains ambiguous. V gave up 6 bases and J gave up 5 bases, with 10 bases separating them. This CDR3 is built from 12 residues. CDR1 SEHNR and CDR2 FQNEAQ come from the germline V gene (reference sequence). The variable domain in full, with the rest retrieved from reference TRBV7-9 and TRBJ2-5, is DTGVSQNPRHKITKRGQNVTFRCDPISEHNRLYWYRQTLGQGPEFLTYFQNEAQLEKSRLLSDRFSAERPKGSFSTLEIQRTEQGDSAMYLCASSYDGETQYFGPGTRLLVL.

The chain has TRBV4-1 and TRBJ2-3; 8 bases line up with TRBD1. V was clipped by 6 bases and J by 2 bases; unmatched bases: 13. The CDR3 is 17 amino acids. CDR1 is MGHRA, CDR2 YSYEKL, per germline. CDR3 sequence (DNA): TGCGCCAGCAGGACACGGGGCACCCAGGGGGCCACAGATACGCAGTATTTT. Its protein product is CASRTRGTQGATDTQYF.

On this clone: This specimen includes other DNA sequences encoding the same CDR3. This chain links TRBV7-2 with TRBJ2-3; tentatively, D is TRBD2 (5 bases). The germline CDR1 and CDR2 sequences are SGHTA and FQGNSA. Between the trimmed V and J ends, which lost 5 bases and 5 bases, there was a span of 20 bases. The CDR3 runs to 16 residues. The CDR3 sequence: CASSHQSRVGGDTQYF. Written as DNA, the CDR3 is TGTGCCAGCAGCCACCAGAGCCGGGTTGGAGGAGATACGCAGTATTTT. The variable domain in full, completed from reference TRBV7-2 and TRBJ2-3, reads GAGVSQSPSNKVTEKGKDVELRCDPISGHTALYWYRQSLGQGLEFLIYFQGNSAPDKSGLPSDRFSAERTGGSVSTLTIQRTQQEDSAVYLCASSHQSRVGGDTQYFGPGTRLTVL.

The chain recombines TRBV15 with TRBJ2-2; perhaps D is TRBD1 or TRBD2 (5 bases each). The CDR3 is 17 residues long. Germline V gives CDR1 LNHNV, CDR2 YYDKDF (reference sequence). The CDR3: CATGTGWNSPSPGELFF. As DNA, the CDR3 is TGTGCAACGGGAACAGGTTGGAATAGCCCTAGCCCCGGGGAGCTGTTTTTT.

The chain couples TRBV29-1 to TRBJ2-7; the match to TRBD2 covers 13 bases. J lost 5 bases, V lost 7 bases, and 5 bases had no gene match. The CDR3 covers 13 residues. The germline gives CDR1 SQVTM, CDR2 ANQGSEA. CDR3 protein: CSAGTSGTHEQYF. The CDR3 nucleotides read TGCAGCGCCGGGACTAGCGGGACTCACGAGCAGTACTTC.

The V and J genes are TRBV5-5 and TRBJ2-3; 8 bases match TRBD2. V lost 2 bases, J lost 5 bases, and 7 bases stayed unmatched. The germline V gene has CDR1 SGHKS and CDR2 YYEKEE (reference sequence). The CDR3 length is 15 residues. The CDR3 DNA reads as TGTGCCAGCAGCTTTCCCAGCGGGAGTAGAGATACGCAGTATTTT. Protein sequence: CASSFPSGSRDTQYF.